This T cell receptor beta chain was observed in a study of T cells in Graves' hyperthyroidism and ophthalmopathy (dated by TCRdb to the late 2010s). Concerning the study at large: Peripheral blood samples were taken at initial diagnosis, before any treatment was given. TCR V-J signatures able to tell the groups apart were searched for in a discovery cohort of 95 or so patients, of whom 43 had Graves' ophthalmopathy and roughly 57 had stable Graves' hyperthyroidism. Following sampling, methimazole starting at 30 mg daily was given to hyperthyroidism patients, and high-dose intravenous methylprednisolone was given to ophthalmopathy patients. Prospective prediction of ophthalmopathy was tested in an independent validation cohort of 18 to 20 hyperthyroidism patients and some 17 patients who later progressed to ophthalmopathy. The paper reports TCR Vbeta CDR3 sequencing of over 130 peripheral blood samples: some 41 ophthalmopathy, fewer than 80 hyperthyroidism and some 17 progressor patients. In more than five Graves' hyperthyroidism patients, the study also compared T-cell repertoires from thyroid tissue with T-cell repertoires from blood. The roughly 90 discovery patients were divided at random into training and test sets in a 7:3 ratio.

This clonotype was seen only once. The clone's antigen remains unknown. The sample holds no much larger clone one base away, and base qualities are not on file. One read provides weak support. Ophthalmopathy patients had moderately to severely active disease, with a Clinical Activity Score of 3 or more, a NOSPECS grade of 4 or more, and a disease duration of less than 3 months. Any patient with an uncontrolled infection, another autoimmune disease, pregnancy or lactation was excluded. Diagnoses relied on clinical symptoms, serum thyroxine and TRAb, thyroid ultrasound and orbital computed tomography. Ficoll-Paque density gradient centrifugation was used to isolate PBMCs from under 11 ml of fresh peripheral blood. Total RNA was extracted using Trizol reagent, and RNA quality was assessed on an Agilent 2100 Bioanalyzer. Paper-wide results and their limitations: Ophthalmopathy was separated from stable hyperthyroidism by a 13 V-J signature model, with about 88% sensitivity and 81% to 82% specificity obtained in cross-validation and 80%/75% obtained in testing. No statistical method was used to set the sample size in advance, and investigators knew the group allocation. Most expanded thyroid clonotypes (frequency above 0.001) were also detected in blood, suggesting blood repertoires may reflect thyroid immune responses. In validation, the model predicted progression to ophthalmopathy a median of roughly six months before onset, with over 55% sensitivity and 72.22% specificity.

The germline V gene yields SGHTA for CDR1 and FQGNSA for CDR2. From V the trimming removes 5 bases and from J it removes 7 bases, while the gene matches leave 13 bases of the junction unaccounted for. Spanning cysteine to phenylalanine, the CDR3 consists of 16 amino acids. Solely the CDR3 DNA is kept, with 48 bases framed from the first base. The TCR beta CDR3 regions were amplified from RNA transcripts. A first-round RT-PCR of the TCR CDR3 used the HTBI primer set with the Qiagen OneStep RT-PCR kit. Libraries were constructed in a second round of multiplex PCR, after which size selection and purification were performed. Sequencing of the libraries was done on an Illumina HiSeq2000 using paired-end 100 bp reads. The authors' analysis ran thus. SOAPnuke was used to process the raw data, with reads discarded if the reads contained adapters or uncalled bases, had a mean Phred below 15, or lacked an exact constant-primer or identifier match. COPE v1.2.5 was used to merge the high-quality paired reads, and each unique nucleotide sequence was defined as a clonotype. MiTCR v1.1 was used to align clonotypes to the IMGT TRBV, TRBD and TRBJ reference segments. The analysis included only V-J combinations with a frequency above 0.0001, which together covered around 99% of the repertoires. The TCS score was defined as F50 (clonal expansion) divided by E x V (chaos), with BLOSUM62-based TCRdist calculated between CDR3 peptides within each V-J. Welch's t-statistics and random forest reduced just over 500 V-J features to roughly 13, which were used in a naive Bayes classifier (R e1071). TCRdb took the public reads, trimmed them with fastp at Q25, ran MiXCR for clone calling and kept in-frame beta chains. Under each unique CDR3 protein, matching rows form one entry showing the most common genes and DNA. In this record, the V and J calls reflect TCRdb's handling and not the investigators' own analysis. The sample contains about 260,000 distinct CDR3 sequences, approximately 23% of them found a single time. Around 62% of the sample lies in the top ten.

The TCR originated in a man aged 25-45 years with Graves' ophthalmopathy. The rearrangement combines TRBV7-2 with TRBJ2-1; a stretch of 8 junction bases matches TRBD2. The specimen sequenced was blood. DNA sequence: TGTGCCAGCAGCCCGACCCGTCGGGGGGGGAGGAATGAGCAGTTCTTC. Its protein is CASSPTRRGGRNEQFF.